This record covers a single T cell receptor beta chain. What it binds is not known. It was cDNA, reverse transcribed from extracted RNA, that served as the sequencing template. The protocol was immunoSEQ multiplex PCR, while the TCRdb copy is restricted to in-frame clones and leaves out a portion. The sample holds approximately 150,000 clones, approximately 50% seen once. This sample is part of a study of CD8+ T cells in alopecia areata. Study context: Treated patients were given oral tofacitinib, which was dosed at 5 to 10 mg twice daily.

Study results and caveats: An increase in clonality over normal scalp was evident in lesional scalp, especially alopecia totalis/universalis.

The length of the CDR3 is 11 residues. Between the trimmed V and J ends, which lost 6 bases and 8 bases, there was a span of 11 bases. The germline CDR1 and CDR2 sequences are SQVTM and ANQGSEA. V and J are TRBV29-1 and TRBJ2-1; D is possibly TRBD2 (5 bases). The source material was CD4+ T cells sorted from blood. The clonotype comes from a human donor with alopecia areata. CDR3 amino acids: CSVRTGDEQFF. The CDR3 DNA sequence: TGCAGCGTGCGGACTGGCGATGAGCAGTTCTTC.